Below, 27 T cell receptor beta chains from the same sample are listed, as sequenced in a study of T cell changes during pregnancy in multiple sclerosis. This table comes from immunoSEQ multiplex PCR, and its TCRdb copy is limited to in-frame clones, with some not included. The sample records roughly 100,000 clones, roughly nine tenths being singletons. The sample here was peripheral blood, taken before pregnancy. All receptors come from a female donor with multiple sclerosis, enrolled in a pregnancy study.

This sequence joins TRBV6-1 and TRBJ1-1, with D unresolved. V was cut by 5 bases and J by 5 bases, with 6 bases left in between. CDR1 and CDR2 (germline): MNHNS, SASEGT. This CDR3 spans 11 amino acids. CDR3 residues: CASSYRTEAFF. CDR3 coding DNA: TGTGCCAGCAGTTATCGGACTGAAGCTTTCTTT.

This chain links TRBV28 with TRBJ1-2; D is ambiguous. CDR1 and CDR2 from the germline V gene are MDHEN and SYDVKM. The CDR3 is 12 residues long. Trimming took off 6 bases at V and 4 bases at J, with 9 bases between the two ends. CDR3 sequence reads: CASSEASYGYTF. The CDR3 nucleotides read TGTGCCAGCAGCGAAGCTAGCTATGGCTACACCTTC.

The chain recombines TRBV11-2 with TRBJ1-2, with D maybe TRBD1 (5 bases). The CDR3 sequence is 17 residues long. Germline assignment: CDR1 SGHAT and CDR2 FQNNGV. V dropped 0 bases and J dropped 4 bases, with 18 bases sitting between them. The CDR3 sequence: CASSLEHFGGGSYGYTF. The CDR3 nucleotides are TGTGCCAGCAGCTTAGAACACTTTGGGGGGGGTAGCTATGGCTACACCTTC. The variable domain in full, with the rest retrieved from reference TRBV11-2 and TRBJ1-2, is EAGVAQSPRYKIIEKRQSVAFWCNPISGHATLYWYQQILGQGPKLLIQFQNNGVVDDSQLPKDRFSAERLKGVDSTLKIQPAKLEDSAVYLCASSLEHFGGGSYGYTFGSGTRLTVV.

CDR3 region: CASSLYTGSGELFF. CDR3 coding DNA: TGTGCCAGCAGCTTATATACGGGGAGCGGGGAGCTGTTTTTT. The chain is built from TRBV7-6 and TRBJ2-2; tentatively, D is TRBD2 (5 bases). Germline CDR1 and CDR2: SGHVS and FNYEAQ. V dropped 2 bases and J dropped 7 bases, with 11 bases sitting between them. The CDR3 is 14 residues long.

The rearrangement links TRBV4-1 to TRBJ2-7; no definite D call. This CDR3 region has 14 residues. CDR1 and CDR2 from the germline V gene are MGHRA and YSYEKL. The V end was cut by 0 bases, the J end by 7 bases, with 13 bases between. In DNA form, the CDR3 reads TGCGCCAGCAGCCAAGAACCAAGCCTCCGGGAGCAGTACTTC. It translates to CASSQEPSLREQYF.

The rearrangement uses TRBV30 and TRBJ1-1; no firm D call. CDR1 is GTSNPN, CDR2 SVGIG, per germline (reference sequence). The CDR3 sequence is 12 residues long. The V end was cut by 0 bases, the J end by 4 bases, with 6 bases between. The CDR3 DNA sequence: TGTGCCTGGAGTGTAACTGGCACTGAAGCTTTCTTT. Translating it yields CAWSVTGTEAFF.

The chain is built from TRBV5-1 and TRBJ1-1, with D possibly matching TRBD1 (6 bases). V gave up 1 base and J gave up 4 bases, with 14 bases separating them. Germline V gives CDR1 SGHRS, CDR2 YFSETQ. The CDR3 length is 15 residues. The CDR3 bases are TGCGCCAGCAGCTTGTGGGGGCAGGGGAGCACTGAAGCTTTCTTT. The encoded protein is CASSLWGQGSTEAFF.

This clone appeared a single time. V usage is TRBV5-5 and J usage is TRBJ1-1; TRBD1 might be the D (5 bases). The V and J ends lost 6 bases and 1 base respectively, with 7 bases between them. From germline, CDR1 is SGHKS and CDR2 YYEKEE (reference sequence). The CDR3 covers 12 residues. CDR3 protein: CASNQGNTEAFF. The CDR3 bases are TGTGCCAGCAACCAGGGGAACACTGAAGCTTTCTTT.

CDR3 amino acids: CASTQGLSEQYF. The CDR3 coding sequence is TGTGCCAGCACCCAGGGGTTGAGCGAGCAGTACTTC. This chain uses TRBV7-2 with TRBJ2-7; tentative D call: TRBD1 (6 bases). V lost 7 bases and J lost 6, with 13 bases in between. Germline lookup yields CDR1 SGHTA and CDR2 FQGNSA. This CDR3 contains 12 residues. The whole variable domain, filled in from reference TRBV7-2 and TRBJ2-7, reads GAGVSQSPSNKVTEKGKDVELRCDPISGHTALYWYRQSLGQGLEFLIYFQGNSAPDKSGLPSDRFSAERTGGSVSTLTIQRTQQEDSAVYLCASTQGLSEQYFGPGTRLTVT.

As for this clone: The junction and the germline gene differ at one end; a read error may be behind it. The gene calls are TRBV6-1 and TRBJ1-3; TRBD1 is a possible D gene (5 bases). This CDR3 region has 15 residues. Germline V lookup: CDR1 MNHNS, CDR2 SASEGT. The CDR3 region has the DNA TGTGCCAGCAGACACGACAGCGCGTCTGGAAACATCATATATTTT. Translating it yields CASRHDSASGNIIYF.

The CDR3 DNA reads as TGTGCCAGCAGTTACTCTGGGGCCGCTGCCTACGAGCAGTACTTC. It yields the protein CASSYSGAAAYEQYF. J is TRBJ2-7 and V is TRBV6-5; possible D gene TRBD1, 5 bases. Germline CDR1 is MNHEY and CDR2 is SVGAGI. V shed 0 bases and J shed 2 bases, with 11 bases lying between them. This CDR3 is built from 15 residues.

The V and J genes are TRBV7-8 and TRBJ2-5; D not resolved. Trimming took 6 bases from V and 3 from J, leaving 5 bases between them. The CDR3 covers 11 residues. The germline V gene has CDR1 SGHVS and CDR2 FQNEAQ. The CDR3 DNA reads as TGTGCCAGCAGTCCTAAAGAGACCCAGTACTTC. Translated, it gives CASSPKETQYF. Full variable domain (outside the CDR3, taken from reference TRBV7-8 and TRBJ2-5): GAGVSQSPRYKVAKRGQDVALRCDPISGHVSLFWYQQALGQGPEFLTYFQNEAQLDKSGLPSDRFFAERPEGSVSTLKIQRTQQEDSAVYLCASSPKETQYFGPGTRLLVL.

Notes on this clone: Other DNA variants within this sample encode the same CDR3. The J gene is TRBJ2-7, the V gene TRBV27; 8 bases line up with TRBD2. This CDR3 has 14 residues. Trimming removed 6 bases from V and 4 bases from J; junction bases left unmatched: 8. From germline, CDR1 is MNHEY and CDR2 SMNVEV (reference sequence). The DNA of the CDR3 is TGTGCCAGCAGCCTGAGCGGGAGTAGGTACGAGCAGTACTTC. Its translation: CASSLSGSRYEQYF.

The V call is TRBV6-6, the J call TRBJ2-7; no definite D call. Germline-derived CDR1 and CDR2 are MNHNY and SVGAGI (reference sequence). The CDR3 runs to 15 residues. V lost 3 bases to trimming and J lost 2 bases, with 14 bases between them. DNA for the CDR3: TGTGCCAGCAGTTATAACCCTGACACCGCCTACGAGCAGTACTTC. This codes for CASSYNPDTAYEQYF.

The CDR3 nucleotides are TGTGCCAGCAGCTTAGTTTCAGGGGGTATAAGCTCCTATAATTCACCCCTCCACTTT. Protein sequence: CASSLVSGGISSYNSPLHF. The rearrangement joins TRBV7-8 to TRBJ1-6, with 7 bases aligning to TRBD1. The CDR3 sequence is 19 residues long. The V gene's germline CDR1 is SGHVS and CDR2 FQNEAQ. V lost 1 base and J lost 0; bases outside the gene matches: 9.

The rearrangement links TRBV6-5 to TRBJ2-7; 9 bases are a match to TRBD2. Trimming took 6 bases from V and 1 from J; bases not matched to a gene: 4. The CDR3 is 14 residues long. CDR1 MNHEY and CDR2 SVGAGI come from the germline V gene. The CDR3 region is CASRTLAGSYEQYF. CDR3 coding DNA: TGTGCCAGCAGGACACTAGCGGGTTCCTACGAGCAGTACTTC.

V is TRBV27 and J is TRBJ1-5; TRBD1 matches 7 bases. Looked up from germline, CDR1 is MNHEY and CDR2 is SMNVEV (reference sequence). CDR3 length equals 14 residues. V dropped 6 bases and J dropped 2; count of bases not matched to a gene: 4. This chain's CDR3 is CASSGQAGNQPQHF. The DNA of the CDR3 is TGTGCCAGCAGCGGACAGGCAGGCAATCAGCCCCAGCATTTT.

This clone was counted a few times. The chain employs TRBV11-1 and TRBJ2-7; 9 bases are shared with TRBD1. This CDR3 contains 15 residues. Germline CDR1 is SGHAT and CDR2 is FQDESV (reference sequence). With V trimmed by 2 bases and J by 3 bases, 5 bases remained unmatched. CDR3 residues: CASSLTGTGLYEQYF. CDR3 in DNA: TGTGCCAGCAGCTTAACAGGGACAGGGCTCTACGAGCAGTACTTC.

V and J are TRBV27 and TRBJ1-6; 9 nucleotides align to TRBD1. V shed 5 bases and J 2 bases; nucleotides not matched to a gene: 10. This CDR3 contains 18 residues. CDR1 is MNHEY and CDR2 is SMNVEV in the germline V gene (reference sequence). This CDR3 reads CASSPRTGASPYNSPLHF. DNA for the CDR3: TGTGCCAGCAGTCCCCGGACAGGGGCTTCCCCCTATAATTCACCCCTCCACTTT.

CDR3 protein: CASRKWAVHTGELFF. The CDR3 DNA reads TGTGCCAGCAGAAAGTGGGCAGTCCACACCGGGGAGCTGTTTTTT. The chain links TRBV5-6 to TRBJ2-2, with D hard to call. The CDR3 covers 15 residues. Trimming took off 5 bases at V and 3 bases at J, with 14 bases between the two ends. Looked up from germline, CDR1 is SGHDT and CDR2 is YYEEEE.

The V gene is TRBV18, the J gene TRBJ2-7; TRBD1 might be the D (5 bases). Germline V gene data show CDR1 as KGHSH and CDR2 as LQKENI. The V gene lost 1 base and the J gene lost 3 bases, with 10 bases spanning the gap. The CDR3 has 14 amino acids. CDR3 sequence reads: CASSPQQGRYEQYF. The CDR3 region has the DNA TGTGCCAGCTCACCACAGCAGGGTCGCTACGAGCAGTACTTC. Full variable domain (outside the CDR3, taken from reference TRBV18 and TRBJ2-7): NAGVMQNPRHLVRRRGQEARLRCSPMKGHSHVYWYRQLPEEGLKFMVYLQKENIIDESGMPKERFSAEFPKEGPSILRIQQVVRGDSAAYFCASSPQQGRYEQYFGPGTRLTVT.

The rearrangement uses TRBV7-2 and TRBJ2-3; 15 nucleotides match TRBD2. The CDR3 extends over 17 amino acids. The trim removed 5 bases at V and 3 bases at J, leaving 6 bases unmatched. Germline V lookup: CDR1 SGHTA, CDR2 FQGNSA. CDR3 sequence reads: CASSRGTSGRRTDTQYF. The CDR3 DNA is TGTGCCAGCAGCCGGGGGACTAGCGGGAGGCGGACAGATACGCAGTATTTT.

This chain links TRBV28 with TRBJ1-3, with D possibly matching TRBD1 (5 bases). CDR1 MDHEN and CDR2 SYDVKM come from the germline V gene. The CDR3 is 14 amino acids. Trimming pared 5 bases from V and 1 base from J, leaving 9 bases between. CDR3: CASSPGGSGNTIYF. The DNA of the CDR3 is TGTGCCAGCAGTCCCGGGGGGTCTGGAAACACCATATATTTT.

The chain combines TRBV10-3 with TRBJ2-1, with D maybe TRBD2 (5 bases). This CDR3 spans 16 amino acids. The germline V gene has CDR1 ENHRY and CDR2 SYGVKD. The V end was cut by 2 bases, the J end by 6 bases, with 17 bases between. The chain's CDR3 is CAISEPSGRWSNEQFF. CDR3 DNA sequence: TGTGCCATCAGTGAGCCGAGCGGCAGGTGGAGCAATGAGCAGTTCTTC.

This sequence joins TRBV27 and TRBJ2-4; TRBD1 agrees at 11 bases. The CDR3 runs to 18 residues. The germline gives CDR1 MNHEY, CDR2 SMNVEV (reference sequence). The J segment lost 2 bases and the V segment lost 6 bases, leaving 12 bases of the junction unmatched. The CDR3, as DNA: TGTGCCAGCAGGCCGGGACAGGGGGGTCTAGGATCCAAAAACATTCAGTACTTC. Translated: CASRPGQGGLGSKNIQYF.

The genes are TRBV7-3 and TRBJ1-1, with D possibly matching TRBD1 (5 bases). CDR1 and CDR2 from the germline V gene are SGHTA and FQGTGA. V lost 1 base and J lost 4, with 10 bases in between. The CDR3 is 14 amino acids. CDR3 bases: TGTGCCAGCAGCTTAATCGACGGGGGCACTGAAGCTTTCTTT. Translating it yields CASSLIDGGTEAFF.

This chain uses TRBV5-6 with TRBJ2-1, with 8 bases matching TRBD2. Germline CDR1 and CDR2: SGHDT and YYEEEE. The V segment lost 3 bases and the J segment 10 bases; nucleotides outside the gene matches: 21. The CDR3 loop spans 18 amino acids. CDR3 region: CASSSAMRGLGRDGEQFF. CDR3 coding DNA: TGTGCCAGCAGCTCGGCCATGAGGGGACTAGGGAGGGATGGGGAGCAGTTCTTC.